The clone carrying this TCR beta chain occurred a few times. Its target is not known. CDR3 regions were amplified by Arm-PCR using iRepertoire HTBI primers to build TCR beta libraries. TCRdb recomputed calls from the multiplex PCR reads with MiXCR, one row per CDR3 protein. The sample includes hundreds of thousands of distinct CDR3 sequences, about 15% of them seen just once. The sample is drawn from a study of regulatory T cells in long-lasting Graves disease. Stated time point: newly diagnosed GD, antithyroid drugs for less than 3 months. Preparation of the TCR library used RNA extracted from PBMCs. The CDR3 covers 15 residues. V gave up 6 bases and J gave up 0 bases, with 17 bases separating them. CDR1 DFQATT and CDR2 SNEGSKA come from the germline V gene (reference sequence). Whole-study findings and limits: Persistent disease samples used TRBV28, TRBJ1-2 and TRBJ2-5 preferentially. Persistent Graves' cases showed lower TCR diversity than newly diagnosed cases.

These data are also associated with another study on T cells in Graves' hyperthyroidism and ophthalmopathy.

The sequence was collected from a man aged 18 to 29 with Graves disease. Sequences were derived from peripheral blood mononuclear cells (PBMCs), sampled at new diagnosis, from a patient treated with antithyroid drugs. The chain has TRBV20-1 and TRBJ2-5, with D possibly TRBD2 on 5 matching bases. CDR3 bases: TGCAGTGCAGATATGGGGAGCATATACCAAGAGACCCAGTACTTC. It translates to CSADMGSIYQETQYF.